A selection of T cell receptor beta chains follows, all from one sample in a study of blood T cell repertoires in COVID-19. Method: immunoSEQ multiplex PCR; TCRdb's copy keeps in-frame clones and lacks some. Of about 270,000 clones listed, roughly 90% are singletons. The source material was PBMCs or T cells enriched from blood (not recorded which). Every receptor here comes from a man between 35 and 55 years old who had been exposed to COVID-19. The CDR3 runs from the conserved cysteine through the conserved F or W. A D gene is named only where the DNA matches it firmly. Expanded clones get a size class; other rows say once, few or many, or leave the size out.

NA TRBJ1-5 TRBD1 TRBV7-9 TGTGCCAGCAGCTCGACAGGGGGCTTAAGTCAGCCCCAGCATTTT CASSSTGGLSQPQHF
NA TRBJ1-6 TRBD1 TRBV7-8 TGTGCCAGCAGCCCGCCGGGACAGCGAAATTCACCCCTCCACTTT CASSPPGQRNSPLHF
NA TRBJ2-4 NA TRBV6-5 TGTGCCAGCAGGAGACTAGAGGGTGACATTCAGTACTTC CASRRLEGDIQYF
NA TRBJ2-7 NA TRBV5-1 TGCGCCAGCAGCTTGGATTCTAGCGTCCCCACCTACGAGCAGTACTTC CASSLDSSVPTYEQYF
NA TRBJ2-3 NA TRBV7-3 TGTGCCAGCAGCCCTGGCACAGATACGCAGTATTTT CASSPGTDTQYF
once TRBJ1-2 NA TRBV9 TGTGCCAGCAGCGTAGTGCGGGAAGCTAACTATGGCTACACCTTC CASSVVREANYGYTF
NA TRBJ2-7 TRBD2 TRBV4-1 TGCGCCAGCAGCCAAGGCCCCGGGAGGCTCTACGAGCAGTACTTC CASSQGPGRLYEQYF
few TRBJ2-7 TRBD2 TRBV7-9 TGTGCCAGCAGCTCCAACCGGGAGGGTCTCTCCTACGAGCAGTACTTC CASSSNREGLSYEQYF
NA TRBJ1-1 TRBD1 TRBV7-3 TGTGCCAGCAGCTTAGAAACAGGGGGTTACGTCACTGAAGCTTTCTTT CASSLETGGYVTEAFF
once TRBJ2-1 NA TRBV19 TGTGCCAGTAGTATCGTGCAGGGCTACAATGAGCAGTTCTTC CASSIVQGYNEQFF
once TRBJ2-4 TRBD1 TRBV28 TGTGCCAGCAGCACGGACAGGGGGCAGAAGAAGAACATTCAGTACTTC CASSTDRGQKKNIQYF
NA TRBJ2-4 TRBD1 TRBV4-1 TGCGCCAGCAGCAACGGACAGGTGGTAGCCAAAAACATTCAGTACTTC CASSNGQVVAKNIQYF
NA TRBJ1-2 NA TRBV28 TGTGCCAGCAGTTTATTAACCGCACAGGCTAACTATGGCTACACCTTC CASSLLTAQANYGYTF
NA TRBJ1-1 TRBD1 TRBV15 TGTGCCACCAGCAGAGGACAGGGGAGCCCTTGGACTGAAGCTTTCTTT CATSRGQGSPWTEAFF
few TRBJ2-7 TRBD1 TRBV19 TGTGCCAGTAGTATAGCCCCGACAGGGCTTACCTACGAGCAGTACTTC CASSIAPTGLTYEQYF
NA TRBJ2-7 TRBD2 TRBV4-2 TGTGCCAGCAGCCAAGACGGGGCGGGAGGAAGGTACGAGCAGTACTTC CASSQDGAGGRYEQYF
NA TRBJ2-3 TRBD1 TRBV5-1 TGCGCCAGCAGCTGGATCCGGGACAGGGCCGATACGCAGTATTTT CASSWIRDRADTQYF
NA TRBJ2-3 TRBD2 TRBV15 TGTGCCACCAGCAGAGATTTCAGCGGGGGAGGGGCAGATACGCAGTATTTT CATSRDFSGGGADTQYF
once TRBJ2-3 NA TRBV5-1 TGCGCCAGCAGCTTGGCCTCAGGGCTAAGAAGCACAGATACGCAGTATTTT CASSLASGLRSTDTQYF
NA TRBJ2-2 TRBD1 TRBV2 TGTGCCAGCAGTGGCCCGGGACAGGGGAACACCGGGGAGCTGTTTTTT CASSGPGQGNTGELFF
few TRBJ2-6 TRBD1 TRBV19 TGTGCCAGTAGTAGGACAGGTTCCCTAACTGTCTCTGGGGCCAACGTCCTGACTTTC CASSRTGSLTVSGANVLTF
NA TRBJ1-1 NA TRBV11-1 TGTGCCAGCAGCCATCAGGGGTCGGGCACTGAAGCTTTCTTT CASSHQGSGTEAFF
NA TRBJ2-2 NA TRBV4-1 TGCGCCAGCAGCCAAGATGAAGGGGGGGCCGGGGAGCTGTTTTTT CASSQDEGGAGELFF
NA TRBJ2-2 TRBD1 TRBV5-1 TGCGCCAGCAGCGGTCGGGAGACAGGGGGCGGGGAGCTGTTTTTT CASSGRETGGGELFF
NA TRBJ1-5 NA TRBV21-1 TGTGCCAGCAGCGACCGGGACTTTACTCGGGGCAATCAGCCCCAGCATTTT CASSDRDFTRGNQPQHF
NA TRBJ1-2 TRBD1 TRBV7-9 TGTGCCAGCAGCTCCCATACAGGGGAGGATGGCTACACCTTC CASSSHTGEDGYTF
NA TRBJ2-3 NA TRBV6-5 TGTGCCAGCAGCAAGGAGAGCACAGATACGCAGTATTTT CASSKESTDTQYF
NA TRBJ2-3 NA TRBV28 TGTGCCAGCAGTGCGAGGGGACAACTCACAGATACGCAGTATTTT CASSARGQLTDTQYF
NA TRBJ1-1 TRBD1 TRBV28 TGTGCCAGCAGTTTTCCAGGGGGTGATAACACTGAAGCTTTCTTT CASSFPGGDNTEAFF
once TRBJ1-5 NA TRBV6-5 TGTGCCAGCAGCGAGATTTCGGGAAATCAGCCCCAGCATTTT CASSEISGNQPQHF
NA TRBJ2-7 NA TRBV15 TGTGCCACCAGCAGAGATCGTACCTACGAGCAGTACTTC CATSRDRTYEQYF
NA TRBJ2-1 TRBD2 TRBV10-3 TGTGCCATCAGTGAGACTAGCGGCGTGTACAATGAGCAGTTCTTC CAISETSGVYNEQFF
NA TRBJ1-2 TRBD1 TRBV24-1 TGTGCCACCAGTGAAAACGACAGGGGGGGCGGCTACACCTTC CATSENDRGGGYTF
NA TRBJ1-1 NA TRBV4-1 TGCGCCAGCAGCCAAGGTCTTCTTCGGAGGGTTAAGGACACTGAAGCTTTCTTT CASSQGLLRRVKDTEAFF
NA TRBJ2-7 TRBD1 TRBV6-5 TGTGCCAGCAGTAGCCCGGGACAGAGGTCCTACGAGCAGTACTTC CASSSPGQRSYEQYF
NA TRBJ2-1 NA TRBV5-1 TGCGCCAGCAGCCCGCGTGGCAGCGGACTTTACAATGAGCAGTTCTTC CASSPRGSGLYNEQFF
NA TRBJ2-7 NA TRBV9 TGTGCCAGCAGCGGGCAGGGCGTGGGGTACGAGCAGTACTTC CASSGQGVGYEQYF
NA TRBJ2-1 NA TRBV12-3/TRBV12-4 TGTGCCAGCAGTTTGATAGCTTGGAATGAGCAGTTCTTC CASSLIAWNEQFF
NA TRBJ2-7 TRBD2 TRBV7-2 TGTGCCAGCAGCACGGGACTAGCGGGAGGCTACGAGCAGTACTTC CASSTGLAGGYEQYF
NA TRBJ2-3 TRBD2 TRBV28 TGTGCCAGCAGTTACGGTAGGAGGCGGGAGGGGACAGATACGCAGTATTTT CASSYGRRREGTDTQYF
once TRBJ1-5 TRBD1 TRBV29-1 TGCAGCGCAGCCGGGACAGGGAATCAGCCCCAGCATTTT CSAAGTGNQPQHF
few TRBJ1-5 NA TRBV4-1 TGCGCCAGCAGCCCCGACAGCCCCAATCAGCCCCAGCATTTT CASSPDSPNQPQHF
NA TRBJ2-1 TRBD2 TRBV18 TGTGCCAGCTCACTATGGGCTAGCGGGAGCTACAATGAGCAGTTCTTC CASSLWASGSYNEQFF
once TRBJ2-6 TRBD1 TRBV5-4 TGTGCCAGCAGCTTGGCTGAAGGGGGCGGCTCTGGGGCCAACGTCCTGACTTTC CASSLAEGGGSGANVLTF
many TRBJ2-1 TRBD2 TRBV12-5 TGTGCTAGTGGTTCCCAAATGCGAACCCTAGCGGGAGTCTATGAGCAGTTCTTC CASGSQMRTLAGVYEQFF
NA TRBJ1-2 TRBD1 TRBV18 TGTGCCAGCTCACCCAGGACAGGCGAACGATCCTATGGCTACACCTTC CASSPRTGERSYGYTF